The 24 T cell receptor beta chains below were found in one sample sequenced in a study of control samples from healthy donors and cancer patients (dated by TCRdb to about 2020). Library preparation was by the immunoSEQ multiplex PCR assay. TCRdb provides this immuneACCESS table in a form limited to in-frame rearrangements. Some clones are lacking; in checked studies, under half of them reflect an unresolved V gene, and why the rest are absent is not known. This sample has 110,000 to 150,000 clones in its table, and under 90% of those were observed once. The ten largest clones capture less than 5% of the sample. The sample was blood. The receptors derive from a man aged 30 to 39 in good health.

This chain joins TRBV5-6 and TRBJ2-7; D possibly matches TRBD1 or TRBD2 (5 bases each). Between the trimmed V and J ends, which lost 5 bases and 4 bases, there was a span of 19 bases. The CDR3 spans 15 residues. Germline CDR1 and CDR2: SGHDT and YYEEEE. CDR3: CASSPIQRGAYEQYF. The CDR3 nucleotides read TGTGCCAGCAGTCCAATTCAGCGAGGGGCTTACGAGCAGTACTTC. The full variable domain, in which reference TRBV5-6 and TRBJ2-7 provide the parts outside the CDR3, is DAGVTQSPTHLIKTRGQQVTLRCSPKSGHDTVSWYQQALGQGPQFIFQYYEEEERQRGNFPDRFSGHQFPNYSSELNVNALLLGDSALYLCASSPIQRGAYEQYFGPGTRLTVT.

The V call is TRBV27, the J call TRBJ1-5; the D gene is possibly TRBD1 (5 bases). Germline CDR1 and CDR2: MNHEY and SMNVEV (reference sequence). This CDR3 comprises 20 residues. With 8 bases removed from V and 0 bases from J, the gap between germline ends came to 29 bases. CDR3 in amino acids: CASAIRGGQANLYSNQPQHF. Written as DNA, the CDR3 is TGTGCCAGCGCAATTAGGGGAGGGCAGGCCAACCTATATAGCAATCAGCCCCAGCATTTT.

CDR3 region: CATSDYGRDEQYF. The DNA for the CDR3 is TGTGCCACCAGTGATTACGGGAGGGACGAGCAGTACTTC. The V gene is TRBV24-1, the J gene TRBJ2-7, with 8 positions matching TRBD2. Germline trimming cut 2 bases from V and 5 bases from J; bases unmatched to any gene: 1. The germline gives CDR1 KGHDR, CDR2 SFDVKD. The CDR3 contains 13 residues.

This chain joins TRBV5-1 and TRBJ1-1; the D gene is possibly TRBD1 (5 bases). The germline V gene has CDR1 SGHRS and CDR2 YFSETQ. Trimming left V 4 bases short and J 1 base short, with 11 bases between. The CDR3 is 14 amino acids. The CDR3 region has the DNA TGCGCCAGCAGCCAGAGGACACCGAACACTGAAGCTTTCTTT. It translates to CASSQRTPNTEAFF. The full variable domain, completed using reference TRBV5-1 and TRBJ1-1, is KAGVTQTPRYLIKTRGQQVTLSCSPISGHRSVSWYQQTPGQGLQFLFEYFSETQRNKGNFPGRFSGRQFSNSRSEMNVSTLELGDSALYLCASSQRTPNTEAFFGQGTRLTVV.

CDR3 region: CAIPSRTSQNIQYF. CDR3 coding DNA: TGTGCCATCCCATCCCGGACTTCGCAAAACATTCAGTACTTC. The gene calls are TRBV5-8 and TRBJ2-4; D is possibly TRBD2 (5 bases). The CDR3 is 14 residues long. V lost 9 bases and J lost 5, with 18 bases in between. Germline CDR1 SGHTS, CDR2 YDEGEE.

The chain links TRBV6-4 to TRBJ1-5; 10 nucleotides agree with TRBD1. V trimming: 0 bases; J trimming: 6 bases; junction bases outside the gene matches: 11. CDR3 length equals 18 residues. Germline loops: CDR1 MRHNA, CDR2 SNTAGT. As DNA, the CDR3 is TGTGCCAGCAGTGACTCCAAACCGGGACAGGGGCAATCTCAGCCCCAGCATTTT. Its translation: CASSDSKPGQGQSQPQHF.

The sample holds one count of this clone. This chain joins TRBV30 and TRBJ1-1; D call uncertain. The CDR3 is 12 residues long. CDR1 GTSNPN and CDR2 SVGIG come from the germline V gene (reference sequence). The ends were cut back, 4 bases at V and 3 bases at J, with 9 bases in the middle. CDR3 loop: CAWTQRDTEAFF. As DNA, the CDR3 is TGTGCCTGGACGCAGAGAGACACTGAAGCTTTCTTT.

This chain links TRBV6-6 with TRBJ2-1, with D unresolved. This CDR3 contains 15 residues. Per the germline V gene, CDR1 is MNHNY and CDR2 is SVGAGI (reference sequence). The germline V and J ends were trimmed by 4 bases and 3 bases, with 13 bases remaining between them. The CDR3 DNA reads as TGTGCCAGCAGTTTAGGTCTTCCTCACTACAATGAGCAGTTCTTC. It is translated as CASSLGLPHYNEQFF.

CDR3 sequence (DNA): TGTGCCAGCAGTGAGACAGGGGATGAGCAGTACTTC. Its protein is CASSETGDEQYF. The rearrangement joins TRBV7-3 to TRBJ2-7; 8 positions match TRBD1. The CDR3 consists of 12 residues. The junction had 5 bases not matched to a gene; V was cut back by 6 bases and J by 7 bases. Germline V gene sequence: CDR1 SGHTA, CDR2 FQGTGA.

This chain links TRBV30 with TRBJ1-2; D perhaps matches TRBD1 (6 bases). The length of the CDR3 is 13 residues. The germline V and J ends were trimmed by 3 bases and 6 bases, with 14 bases remaining between them. In germline, CDR1 is GTSNPN, CDR2 SVGIG (reference sequence). The CDR3 nucleotides are TGTGCCTGGAGAATACGGGGGGCTGATGGCTACACCTTC. Its translation: CAWRIRGADGYTF.

The J gene is TRBJ1-2, the V gene TRBV25-1, with 7 nucleotides matching TRBD1. J lost 6 bases, V lost 3 bases, and 10 bases had no gene match. CDR3 length: 15 amino acids. Germline V CDR1 and CDR2: MGHDK, SYGVNS. CDR3 protein: CASSDQGGRLNGYTF. The CDR3 nucleotides read TGTGCCAGCAGTGATCAGGGGGGGAGACTTAATGGCTACACCTTC.

This clone showed up just a few times. The sample carries other DNA sequences with the same CDR3. The J gene is TRBJ1-6, the V gene TRBV19; weak D call: TRBD1 (6 bases). Germline assignment: CDR1 LNHDA and CDR2 SQIVND (reference sequence). V was trimmed by 4 bases and J by 4 bases, leaving 8 bases between them. The CDR3 sequence is 14 residues long. The CDR3: CASSTGQYNSPLHF. In DNA form, the CDR3 reads TGTGCCAGTAGTACCGGACAGTATAATTCACCCCTCCACTTT.

The rearrangement joins TRBV10-3 to TRBJ1-4; 7 bases agree with TRBD1. There are 15 residues in the CDR3. Trimming cost V 8 bases and J 5 bases; bases outside gene matches: 11. Germline V lookup: CDR1 ENHRY, CDR2 SYGVKD. The CDR3 bases are TGTGCCATCCGACCCAGGGAGGGGGCGAATGAAAAACTGTTTTTT. This encodes CAIRPREGANEKLFF.

This sequence joins TRBV11-2 and TRBJ1-6; tentatively, D is TRBD1 (5 bases). CDR3 length equals 14 residues. Trimming pared 5 bases from V and 7 bases from J, leaving 12 bases between. The germline V gene has CDR1 SGHAT and CDR2 FQNNGV. The CDR3 is CASSTRERNSPLHF. In nucleotides, the CDR3 is TGTGCCAGCAGCACCAGGGAACGAAATTCACCCCTCCACTTT.

For this clone: The same CDR3 also results from other DNA sequences found in this sample. The V call is TRBV6-6, the J call TRBJ1-2; D uncertain. This CDR3 is 11 amino acids long. The ends were cut back, 4 bases at V and 4 bases at J, with 4 bases in the middle. Germline V gives CDR1 MNHNY, CDR2 SVGAGI (reference sequence). CDR3 loop: CASSSLYGYTF. Written as DNA, the CDR3 is TGTGCCAGCAGTTCCCTCTATGGCTACACCTTC.

This chain uses TRBV18 with TRBJ1-1; TRBD1 is a possible D gene (5 bases). The CDR3 consists of 14 residues. Germline lookup yields CDR1 KGHSH and CDR2 LQKENI. Trimming stripped 6 bases from V and 0 bases from J, with 11 bases between. The CDR3 DNA sequence: TGTGCCAGCTCCCGCGGGACGGTGAACACTGAAGCTTTCTTT. Residues: CASSRGTVNTEAFF.

The rearrangement uses TRBV4-3 and TRBJ1-6, with 11 bases that match TRBD1. CDR1 and CDR2 from the germline V gene are LGHNA and YSLEER. V lost 4 bases and J lost 0; bases outside the gene matches: 11. The CDR3 loop spans 20 amino acids. CDR3 coding DNA: TGCGCCAGCAGCCGAAGTCCGTGGACAGGGGGCAGCTCCTATAATTCACCCCTCCACTTT. Protein sequence: CASSRSPWTGGSSYNSPLHF.

The CDR3 nucleotides are TGTGCCAGCAGGGCATCCGGGACAGATTATGGCTACACCTTC. Encoded protein: CASRASGTDYGYTF. The chain employs TRBV2 and TRBJ1-2, with TRBD1 matching 7 bases. This CDR3 has 14 residues. The trim removed 6 bases at V and 5 bases at J, leaving 9 bases unmatched. In germline, CDR1 is SNHLY, CDR2 FYNNEI. The complete variable domain, with remaining parts taken from reference TRBV2 and TRBJ1-2, reads EPEVTQTPSHQVTQMGQEVILRCVPISNHLYFYWYRQILGQKVEFLVSFYNNEISEKSEIFDDQFSVERPDGSNFTLKIRSTKLEDSAMYFCASRASGTDYGYTFGSGTRLTVV.

V and J are TRBV5-5 and TRBJ2-7; TRBD2 matches at 15 bases. Germline V gene sequence: CDR1 SGHKS, CDR2 YYEKEE (reference sequence). There are 17 residues in the CDR3. V trimming: 5 bases; J trimming: 2 bases; junction bases outside the gene matches: 8. The CDR3 spells CASRTGTSGRYTYEQYF. The DNA for the CDR3 is TGTGCCAGCAGGACCGGGACTAGCGGGAGGTATACCTACGAGCAGTACTTC.

J is TRBJ1-2 and V is TRBV27, with TRBD1 matching 8 bases. Per the germline V gene, CDR1 is MNHEY and CDR2 is SMNVEV (reference sequence). The length of the CDR3 is 15 residues. The V segment lost 5 bases and the J segment 4 bases; nucleotides outside the gene matches: 9. As DNA, the CDR3 is TGTGCCAGCAGTACGACAGGGGCGGTTGGCTATGGCTACACCTTC. Its translation is CASSTTGAVGYGYTF.

The chain has TRBV24-1 and TRBJ2-3; D is possibly TRBD1 (6 bases). Trimming took 4 bases from V and 6 from J, leaving 13 bases between them. Germline V lookup: CDR1 KGHDR, CDR2 SFDVKD. The CDR3 spans 14 residues. The CDR3 DNA sequence: TGTGCCACCAGTGAGTCACAGGGTTTCGATACGCAGTATTTT. It codes for CATSESQGFDTQYF.

The chain is built from TRBV6-5 and TRBJ2-7, with TRBD1 identical over 9 bases. Losses at the gene ends were 10 bases for V and 7 bases for J; bases not matched to a gene: 14. CDR3 length equals 14 residues. Germline lookup yields CDR1 MNHEY and CDR2 SVGAGI. The chain's CDR3 is CATTFYLTGGEQYF. In nucleotides, the CDR3 is TGTGCCACCACTTTCTATCTGACAGGGGGTGAGCAGTACTTC.

The J gene is TRBJ1-2, the V gene TRBV3-1 (or the pseudogene TRBV3-2); 12 nucleotides line up with TRBD1. The J segment lost 7 bases and the V segment lost 3 bases, leaving 3 bases of the junction unmatched. Per the germline V gene, CDR1 is LGHDT and CDR2 is YNNKEL (reference sequence). CDR3 size: 14 residues. The CDR3 loop is CASSHRDRGLGYTF. Here the CDR3 DNA reads TGTGCCAGCAGCCACCGGGACAGGGGGCTTGGCTACACCTTC.

In DNA form, the CDR3 reads TGCGCCAGCAGCCTCCGAGGTTGGGGGGGGGCCGATACGCAGTATTTT. Residues: CASSLRGWGGADTQYF. V and J are TRBV4-3 and TRBJ2-3; tentatively, D is TRBD2 (7 bases). This CDR3 region has 16 residues. Germline-derived CDR1 and CDR2 are LGHNA and YSLEER. Deletions cut 4 bases from V and 6 bases from J, with 20 bases between.